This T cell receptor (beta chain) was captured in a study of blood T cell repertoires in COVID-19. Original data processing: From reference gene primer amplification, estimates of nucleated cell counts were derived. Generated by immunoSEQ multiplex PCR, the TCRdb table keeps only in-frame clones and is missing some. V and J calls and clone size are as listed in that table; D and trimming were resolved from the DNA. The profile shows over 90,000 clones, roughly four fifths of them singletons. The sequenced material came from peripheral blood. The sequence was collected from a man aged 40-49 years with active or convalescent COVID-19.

CDR3 amino acids: CSVETGQFFSGANVLTF. The CDR3 nucleotides read TGCAGCGTTGAAACCGGACAGTTTTTCTCTGGGGCCAACGTCCTGACTTTC. V gene TRBV29-1 combines with J gene TRBJ2-6, with a possible D match to TRBD1 (6 bases). V gave up 2 bases and J gave up 0 bases, with 14 bases separating them. The CDR3 spans 17 residues. Per germline, CDR1 SQVTM and CDR2 ANQGSEA.